This TCR beta chain appears in the sequencing data of a study of shared clonotypes between healthy human individuals. As for the study in general: Participating donors consisted of a couple of women and a few men aged 18 to 49.

The naive CD8 fraction comprised CD45RO-negative cells positively selected for CCR7 and excluded terminally differentiated effector memory CD45RA+ cells. Germline trimming cut 1 base from V and 3 bases from J; bases unmatched to any gene: 4. The CDR3 is 16 residues long. The germline CDR1 and CDR2 sequences are SGHRS and YFSETQ. Each PCR replicate from the sorted subsets contained about 210 ng DNA, which is roughly 33,000 T cell genomes. Method: immunoSEQ multiplex PCR; TCRdb's copy keeps in-frame clones and lacks some. The profile shows around 2.1 million clones, 90% to 95% of them singletons. The specimen sequenced was naive CD8+ T cells from PBMCs. This receptor was taken from a man aged 18 to 30 in good health. Some clones in this sample may be carry-over from other donors' samples. V and J are TRBV5-1 and TRBJ2-3; 11 positions agree with TRBD2. The CDR3 coding sequence is TGCGCCAGCAGCTTGCTCCGACTAGCGGGGACAGATACGCAGTATTTT. This codes for CASSLLRLAGTDTQYF. Filled out from reference TRBV5-1 and TRBJ2-3, the complete variable domain reads KAGVTQTPRYLIKTRGQQVTLSCSPISGHRSVSWYQQTPGQGLQFLFEYFSETQRNKGNFPGRFSGRQFSNSRSEMNVSTLELGDSALYLCASSLLRLAGTDTQYFGPGTRLTVL.